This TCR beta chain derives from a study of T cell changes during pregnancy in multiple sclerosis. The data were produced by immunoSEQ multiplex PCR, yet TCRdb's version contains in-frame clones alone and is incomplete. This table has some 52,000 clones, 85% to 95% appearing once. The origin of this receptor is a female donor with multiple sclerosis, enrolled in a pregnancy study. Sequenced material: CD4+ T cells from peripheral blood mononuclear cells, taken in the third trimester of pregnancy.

CDR3 in DNA: TGCAGCGTTGGCCCCAGGGGGCTAATCTACGAGCAGTACTTC. This sequence encodes CSVGPRGLIYEQYF. The V gene is TRBV29-1, the J gene TRBJ2-7; TRBD1 matches at 8 bases. The CDR3 covers 14 residues. The V gene's germline CDR1 is SQVTM and CDR2 ANQGSEA. V shed 4 bases, J shed 3 bases, and the junction held 8 bases outside the gene matches.